This paragraph covers one T cell receptor (beta chain) sequence. The ends lost 2 bases at V and 7 bases at J; junction bases unmatched: 5. CDR1 MNHEY and CDR2 SVGEGT come from the germline V gene. This CDR3 has 14 amino acids. The data are from a study of blood T cell repertoires in COVID-19. Study context: The origin of the acute and convalescent COVID-19 samples was the United States, Italy and Spain. Nucleic acid was either cDNA or gDNA, and it came from T cells, B-cell-depleted T cells, or PBMCs.

Original processing notes: Estimates of nucleated cell counts were drawn from the amplification of reference gene primers. Profiling relied on immunoSEQ multiplex PCR, and the TCRdb table lists in-frame clones only, not all of them. The D gene and trimming were derived from the DNA, and the V and J assignments and clone size from that table. This sample yields about 140,000 clones, of which 80% to 85% are seen a single time; approximately 3.9% belongs to the top ten. Material: peripheral blood. The V and J genes are TRBV6-2 or TRBV6-3 and TRBJ1-5, with 7 positions matching TRBD1. This clonotype was sampled from a woman aged 55-70 years with acute or convalescent COVID-19. Written as DNA, the CDR3 is TGTGCCAGCAGTTACGACAGGGTTTTACAGCCCCAGCATTTT. Amino acid sequence: CASSYDRVLQPQHF.